Described below is a single T cell receptor beta chain sequence and its context. Its antigen remains unidentified. Other DNA sequences in the same sample also yield this CDR3. The sample belongs to a study of beta chain features in type 1 diabetes. General study points: Fewer insertions but more deletions were seen at VDJ junctions in type 1 diabetes patients. Compared to healthy donors, patients appeared to have naive, central memory and Treg TCRB repertoires that were more alike. Using cDNA template may skew counts toward highly expressing activated cells. TCRB CDR3 length was moderately but significantly reduced in all four CD4+ subsets of Type 1 diabetes patients.

Reverse transcription of all isolated RNA meant that expressed TCRB transcripts were sequenced. Assay used: immunoSEQ multiplex PCR; TCRdb lists only in-frame clones, some missing. The data contain about 330,000 clones, roughly 9.6% of them singletons. J was trimmed by 4 bases and V by 4 bases; bases with no gene match: 2. This CDR3 has 13 residues. Germline V gene data show CDR1 as SGHTA and CDR2 as FQGNSA. The sequence came from a woman between 25 and 40 years old in good health. Material for sequencing was naive CD4+ T cells from blood. The chain uses TRBV7-2 and TRBJ2-5, with 8 bases lining up with TRBD1. The CDR3 DNA reads as TGTGCCAGCAGCTCCGACAGGGGAGAGACCCAGTACTTC. This encodes CASSSDRGETQYF.